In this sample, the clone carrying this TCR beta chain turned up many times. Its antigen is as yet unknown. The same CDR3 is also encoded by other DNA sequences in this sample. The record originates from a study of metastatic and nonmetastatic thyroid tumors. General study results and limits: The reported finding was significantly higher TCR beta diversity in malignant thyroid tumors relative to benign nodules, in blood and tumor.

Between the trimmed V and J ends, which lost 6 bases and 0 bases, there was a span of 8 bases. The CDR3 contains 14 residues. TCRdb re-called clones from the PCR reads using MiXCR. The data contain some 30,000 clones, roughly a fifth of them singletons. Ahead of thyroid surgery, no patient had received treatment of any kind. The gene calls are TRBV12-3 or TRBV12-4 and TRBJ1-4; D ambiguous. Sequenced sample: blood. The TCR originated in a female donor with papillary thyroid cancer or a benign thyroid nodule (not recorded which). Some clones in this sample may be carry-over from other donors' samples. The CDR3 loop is CASRQQTTNEKLFF. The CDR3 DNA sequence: TGTGCCAGCAGACAACAGACAACTAATGAAAAACTGTTTTTT.